This T cell receptor beta chain was sequenced in a study of T cells expressing NK-cell markers. Study background: The authors sequenced eight donors, of whom seven were HCMV-seropositive and one was seronegative. Notes on the study in general: The share of CD8+ T cells held by dominant NKG2C+ clonotypes was roughly 1.0-8% in several donors.

This CDR3 has 17 residues. In germline, CDR1 is SGHVS, CDR2 FQNEAQ. TCRdb re-called the 5' RACE reads and shows each CDR3 protein once, DNA omitted. Its table records about 21,000 distinct CDR3 sequences. To note about this clonotype: Its antigen is unknown.

The rearrangement links TRBV7-8 to TRBJ2-7; the D gene TCRdb calls, TRBD1, cannot be checked with no DNA. This sequence was found in a man aged 18 to 69 in good health. Sequenced sample: blood T cells: a sorted CD56 or NKG2C T cell subset, CD4+ or CD8+ T cells, or bulk PBMC T cells (not recorded which). This CDR3 reads CASSLGWGGTGIYEQYF. Based on the CDR3 plus reference TRBV7-8 and TRBJ2-7, the full variable domain is GAGVSQSPRYKVAKRGQDVALRCDPISGHVSLFWYQQALGQGPEFLTYFQNEAQLDKSGLPSDRFFAERPEGSVSTLKIQRTQQEDSAVYLCASSLGWGGTGIYEQYFGPGTRLTVT.